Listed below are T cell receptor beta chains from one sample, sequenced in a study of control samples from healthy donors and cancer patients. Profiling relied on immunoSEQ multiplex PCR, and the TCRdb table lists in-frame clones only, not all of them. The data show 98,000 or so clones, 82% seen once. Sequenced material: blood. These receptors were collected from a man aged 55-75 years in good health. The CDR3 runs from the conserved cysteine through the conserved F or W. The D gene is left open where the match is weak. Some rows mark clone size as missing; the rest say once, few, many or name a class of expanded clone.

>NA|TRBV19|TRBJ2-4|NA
CASSILFPGAKNIQYF
TGTGCCAGTAGTATCCTATTCCCAGGGGCCAAAAACATTCAGTACTTC
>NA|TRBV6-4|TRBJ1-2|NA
CASSDFRAGGGYTF
TGTGCCAGCAGTGACTTCAGGGCAGGAGGAGGCTACACCTTC
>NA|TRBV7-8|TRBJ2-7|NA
CASSLDMGNSYEQYF
TGTGCCAGCAGCTTAGATATGGGGAATTCCTACGAGCAGTACTTC
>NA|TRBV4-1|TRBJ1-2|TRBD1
CASSPVGTDYGYTF
TGCGCCAGCAGCCCGGTTGGGACAGACTATGGCTACACCTTC
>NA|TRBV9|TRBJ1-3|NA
CASSVGPTTSGNTIYF
TGTGCCAGCAGCGTAGGCCCGACCACCTCTGGAAACACCATATATTTT
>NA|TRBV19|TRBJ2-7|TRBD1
CATSRDRVREQYF
TGTGCCACTTCTAGGGACAGGGTGAGGGAGCAGTACTTC
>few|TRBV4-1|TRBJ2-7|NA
CASSQEPSYEQYF
TGCGCCAGCAGCCAAGAGCCCTCCTACGAGCAGTACTTC
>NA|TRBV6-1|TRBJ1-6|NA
CASSETPDINYSPLHF
TGTGCCAGCAGTGAAACCCCCGACATAAACTATTCACCCCTCCACTTT
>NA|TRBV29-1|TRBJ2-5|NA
CSVGVQGMETQYF
TGCAGCGTGGGGGTACAGGGTATGGAGACCCAGTACTTC
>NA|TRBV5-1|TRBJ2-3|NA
CASRDTGSTDTQYF
TGCGCCAGCCGGGACACCGGGAGCACAGATACGCAGTATTTT
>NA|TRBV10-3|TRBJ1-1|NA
CAISESGGDTEAFF
TGTGCCATCAGTGAGTCGGGTGGGGACACTGAAGCTTTCTTT
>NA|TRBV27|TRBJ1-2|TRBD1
CASSEDRARFYGYTF
TGTGCCAGCAGTGAGGACAGGGCGAGGTTCTATGGCTACACCTTC
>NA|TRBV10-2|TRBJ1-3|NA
CASSENRGYTIYF
TGCGCCAGCAGTGAGAACAGAGGATACACCATATATTTT
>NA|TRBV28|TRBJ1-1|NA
CASSLWGLTSITEAFF
TGTGCCAGCAGTTTATGGGGTCTTACTTCGATTACTGAAGCTTTCTTT
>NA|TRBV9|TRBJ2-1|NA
CASSVVGSSYNEQFF
TGTGCCAGCAGCGTAGTAGGAAGCTCCTACAATGAGCAGTTCTTC
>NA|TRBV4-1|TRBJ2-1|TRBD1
CASSPAQGKVGPYKNEQFF
TGCGCCAGCAGCCCCGCACAGGGGAAGGTTGGTCCGTACAAGAATGAGCAGTTCTTC
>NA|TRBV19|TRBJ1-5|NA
CASSIAGASNQPQHF
TGTGCCAGTAGTATAGCGGGGGCTAGCAATCAGCCCCAGCATTTT
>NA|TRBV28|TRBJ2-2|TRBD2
CASSPWTSGRSRDTGELFF
TGTGCCAGCAGTCCCTGGACTAGCGGGAGAAGTCGGGACACCGGGGAGCTGTTTTTT
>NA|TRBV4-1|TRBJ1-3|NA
CASSQDERTGNTIYF
TGCGCCAGCAGCCAAGATGAAAGGACTGGAAACACCATATATTTT